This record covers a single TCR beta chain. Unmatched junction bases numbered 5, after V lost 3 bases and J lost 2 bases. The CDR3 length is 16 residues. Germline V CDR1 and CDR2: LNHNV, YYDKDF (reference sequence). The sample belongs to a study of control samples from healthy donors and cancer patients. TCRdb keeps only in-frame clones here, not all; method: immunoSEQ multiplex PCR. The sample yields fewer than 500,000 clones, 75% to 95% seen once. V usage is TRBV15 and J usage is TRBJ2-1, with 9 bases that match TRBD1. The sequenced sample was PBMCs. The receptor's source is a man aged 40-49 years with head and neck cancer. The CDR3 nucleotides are TGTGCCACCAGCAGGCCACGACAGGGGGCCTACAATGAGCAGTTCTTC. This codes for CATSRPRQGAYNEQFF.